This T cell receptor (beta chain) was found in a study of T cell repertoires in cytomegalovirus infection. At the level of the study: Matching HLA type, along with CMV infection, was indicated by public TCR beta signatures. Study-level results: Ex vivo, HLA-C-restricted CMV-specific TCR beta clonotypes prevailed over the rest of the response. Using cumulative public TCR beta family frequency, the authors identified those who carried CMV together with the relevant HLA.

Germline trimming cut 4 bases from V and 4 bases from J; bases unmatched to any gene: 9. CDR3 length: 15 amino acids. Germline V CDR1 and CDR2: SGDLS, YYNGEE. Details on this clonotype: The antigen remains unidentified.

Each CDR3 protein is one row after TCRdb ran MiXCR on the reads. The sample includes about 740,000 distinct CDR3 sequences, roughly a third of them seen just once. The sequenced sample consisted of PBMCs. The receptor was derived from a human donor in good health (CMV status not recorded). Some clones in this sample may be carry-over from other donors' samples. The J gene is TRBJ2-7, the V gene TRBV9; 9 bases fit TRBD1. The CDR3 DNA reads as TGTGCCAGCAGCCCTCGAGGACAGGGGAGATACGAGCAGTACTTC. The encoded protein is CASSPRGQGRYEQYF.